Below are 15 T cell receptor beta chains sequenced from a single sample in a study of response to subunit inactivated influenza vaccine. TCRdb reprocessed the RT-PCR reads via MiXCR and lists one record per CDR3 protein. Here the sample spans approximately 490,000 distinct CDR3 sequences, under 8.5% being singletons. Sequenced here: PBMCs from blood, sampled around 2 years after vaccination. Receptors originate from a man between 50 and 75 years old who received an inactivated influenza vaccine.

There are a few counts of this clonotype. CDR3 bases: TGTGCCAGCAGTGCCTCCTTAGGGGGCCGCACTGAAGCTTTCTTT. This gives the protein CASSASLGGRTEAFF. The chain joins TRBV25-1 to TRBJ1-1; 7 positions agree with TRBD1. This CDR3 has 15 residues. Per the germline V gene, CDR1 is MGHDK and CDR2 is SYGVNS. After removal of 4 bases from V and 4 bases from J, the junction contained 9 bases not matched to a gene.

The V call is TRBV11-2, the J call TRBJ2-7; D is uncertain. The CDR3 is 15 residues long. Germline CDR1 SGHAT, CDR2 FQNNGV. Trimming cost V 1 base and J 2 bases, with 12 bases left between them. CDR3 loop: CASSLGPMAAYEQYF. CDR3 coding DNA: TGTGCCAGCAGCTTAGGTCCTATGGCGGCCTACGAGCAGTACTTC. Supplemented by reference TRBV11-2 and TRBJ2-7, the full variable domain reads EAGVAQSPRYKIIEKRQSVAFWCNPISGHATLYWYQQILGQGPKLLIQFQNNGVVDDSQLPKDRFSAERLKGVDSTLKIQPAKLEDSAVYLCASSLGPMAAYEQYFGPGTRLTVT.

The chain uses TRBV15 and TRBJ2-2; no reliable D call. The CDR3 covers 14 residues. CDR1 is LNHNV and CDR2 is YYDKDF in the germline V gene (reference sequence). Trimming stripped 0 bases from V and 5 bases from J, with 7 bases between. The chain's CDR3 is CATSRDKKTGELFF. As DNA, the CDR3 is TGTGCCACCAGCAGAGATAAGAAAACCGGGGAGCTGTTTTTT.

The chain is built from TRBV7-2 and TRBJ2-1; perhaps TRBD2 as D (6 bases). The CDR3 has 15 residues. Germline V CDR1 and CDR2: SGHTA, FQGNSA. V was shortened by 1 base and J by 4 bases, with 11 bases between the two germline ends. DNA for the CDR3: TGTGCCAGCAGCTTAGGTCCGGGGGTTTACAATGAGCAGTTCTTC. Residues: CASSLGPGVYNEQFF.

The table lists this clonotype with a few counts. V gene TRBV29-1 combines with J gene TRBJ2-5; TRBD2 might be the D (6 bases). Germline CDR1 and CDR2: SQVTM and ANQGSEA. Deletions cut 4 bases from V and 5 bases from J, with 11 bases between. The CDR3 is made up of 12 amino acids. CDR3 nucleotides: TGCAGCGTTGGGTCTGGGAGGGAGACCCAGTACTTC. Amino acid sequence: CSVGSGRETQYF. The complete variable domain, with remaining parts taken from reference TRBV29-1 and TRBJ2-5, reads SAVISQKPSRDICQRGTSLTIQCQVDSQVTMMFWYRQQPGQSLTLIATANQGSEATYESGFVIDKFPISRPNLTFSTLTVSNMSPEDSSIYLCSVGSGRETQYFGPGTRLLVL.

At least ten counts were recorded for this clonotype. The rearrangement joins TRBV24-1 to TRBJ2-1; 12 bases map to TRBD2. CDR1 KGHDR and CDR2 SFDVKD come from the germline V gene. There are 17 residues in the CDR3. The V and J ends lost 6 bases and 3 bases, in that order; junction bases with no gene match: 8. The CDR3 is CATSPLGLAGNYNEQFF. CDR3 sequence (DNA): TGTGCCACCAGTCCACTTGGACTAGCGGGGAACTACAATGAGCAGTTCTTC.

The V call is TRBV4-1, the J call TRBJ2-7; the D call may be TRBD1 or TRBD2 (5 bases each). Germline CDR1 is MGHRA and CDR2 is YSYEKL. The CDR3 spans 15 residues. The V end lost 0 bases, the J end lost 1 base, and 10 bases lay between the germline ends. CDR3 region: CASSQEGRLSYEQYF. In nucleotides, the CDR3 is TGCGCCAGCAGCCAAGAGGGGCGACTATCCTACGAGCAGTACTTC.

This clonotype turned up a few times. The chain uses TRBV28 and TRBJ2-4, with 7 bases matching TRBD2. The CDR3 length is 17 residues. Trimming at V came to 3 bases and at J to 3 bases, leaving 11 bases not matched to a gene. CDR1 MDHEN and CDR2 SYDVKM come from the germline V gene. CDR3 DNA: TGTGCCAGCAGTTTCCTGGGGGGAGGGAATAGCAAAAACATTCAGTACTTC. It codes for CASSFLGGGNSKNIQYF.

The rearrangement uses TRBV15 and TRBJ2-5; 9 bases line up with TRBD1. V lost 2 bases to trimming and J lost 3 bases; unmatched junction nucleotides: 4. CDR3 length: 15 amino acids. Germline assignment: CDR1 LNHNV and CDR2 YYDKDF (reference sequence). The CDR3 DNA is TGTGCCACCAGCAGAACAAGGACAGGGGAAGAGACCCAGTACTTC. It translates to CATSRTRTGEETQYF. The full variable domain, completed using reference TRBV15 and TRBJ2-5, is DAMVIQNPRYQVTQFGKPVTLSCSQTLNHNVMYWYQQKSSQAPKLLFHYYDKDFNNEADTPDNFQSRRPNTSFCFLDIRSPGLGDTAMYLCATSRTRTGEETQYFGPGTRLLVL.

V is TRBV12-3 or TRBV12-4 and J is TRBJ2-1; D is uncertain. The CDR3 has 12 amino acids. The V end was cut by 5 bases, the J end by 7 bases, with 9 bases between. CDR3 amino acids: CASSGPGNEQFF. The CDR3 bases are TGTGCCAGCAGTGGGCCTGGGAATGAGCAGTTCTTC.

CDR3 coding DNA: TGTGCCAGCAGACCAGGGCTGAACACTGAAGCTTTCTTT. Its translation is CASRPGLNTEAFF. This sequence joins TRBV4-2 and TRBJ1-1, with D possibly being TRBD1 (5 bases). Germline CDR1 is LGHNA and CDR2 is YNFKEQ. CDR3 length: 13 amino acids. Trimming removed 6 bases at V and 0 bases at J, with 8 bases between.

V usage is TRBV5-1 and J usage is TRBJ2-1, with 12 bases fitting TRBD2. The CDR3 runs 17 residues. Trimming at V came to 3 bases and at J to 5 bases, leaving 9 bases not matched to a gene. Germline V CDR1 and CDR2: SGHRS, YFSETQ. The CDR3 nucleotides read TGCGCCAGCAGCTACTCTAGCGGGAGGGAATTCCACAATGAGCAGTTCTTC. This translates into CASSYSSGREFHNEQFF.

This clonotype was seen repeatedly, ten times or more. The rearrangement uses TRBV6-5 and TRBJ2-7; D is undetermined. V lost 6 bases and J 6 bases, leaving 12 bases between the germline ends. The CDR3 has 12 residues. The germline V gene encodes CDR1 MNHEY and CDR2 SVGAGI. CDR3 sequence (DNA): TGTGCCAGCAGAAAAACCCCGGGCGAGCAGTACTTC. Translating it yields CASRKTPGEQYF.

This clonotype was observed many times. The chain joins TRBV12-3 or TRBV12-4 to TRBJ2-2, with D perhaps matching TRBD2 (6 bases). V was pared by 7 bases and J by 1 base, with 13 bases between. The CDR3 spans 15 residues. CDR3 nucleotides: TGTGCCAGCAAATTGGAGGGCGGGAACACCGGGGAGCTGTTTTTT. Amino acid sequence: CASKLEGGNTGELFF.

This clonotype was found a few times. CDR3 sequence reads: CASSQDASGGPKTQYF. DNA of the CDR3: TGCGCCAGCAGCCAAGATGCGAGCGGGGGCCCAAAGACCCAGTACTTC. J is TRBJ2-5 and V is TRBV4-1; TRBD2 matches at 8 bases. The J segment lost 6 bases and the V segment lost 0 bases, leaving 9 bases of the junction unmatched. CDR3 size: 16 residues. The germline gives CDR1 MGHRA, CDR2 YSYEKL.